One and the same sample provided the 30 T cell receptor beta chains below, sequenced in a study of molecular identifiers for immune sequencing clone quantification. Each CDR3 protein is one row after TCRdb ran MiXCR on the PCR reads. The profile shows around 460,000 distinct CDR3 sequences, less than 30% of them singletons. Sequencing input: naive CD8+ T cells from blood, with Jurkat cell RNA spiked in. As to subset: FACS-sorted CD8+CD4-CCR7+CD45RA+ naive T cells. Source of these receptors: a human donor in good health. Some libraries in this study had Jurkat cell RNA spiked in.

In regard to this clonotype: The conserved final phenylalanine or tryptophan is absent from the CDR3, which likely points to a read error. This rearrangement joins TRBV7-9 to TRBJ2-3; D may be TRBD1 (5 bases). Trimming took 4 bases from V and 6 from J, leaving 11 bases between them. The CDR3 runs 13 residues. Germline-derived CDR1 and CDR2 are SEHNR and FQNEAQ (reference sequence). DNA for the CDR3: TGTGCCAGCAGCTCTCAAGGGGCGGATACGCAGTATGTT. Amino acids: CASSSQGADTQYV.

This clonotype was detected only a few times. V gene TRBV5-6 combines with J gene TRBJ1-1, with 8 bases aligning to TRBD1. V gave up 5 bases and J gave up 6 bases; unmatched junction bases: 9. The CDR3 has 14 amino acids. Germline V lookup: CDR1 SGHDT, CDR2 YYEEEE. The CDR3 protein is CASRYAGGGPEAFF. Written as DNA, the CDR3 is TGTGCCAGCAGATATGCAGGGGGCGGTCCTGAAGCTTTCTTT. Supplemented by reference TRBV5-6 and TRBJ1-1, the full variable domain reads DAGVTQSPTHLIKTRGQQVTLRCSPKSGHDTVSWYQQALGQGPQFIFQYYEEEERQRGNFPDRFSGHQFPNYSSELNVNALLLGDSALYLCASRYAGGGPEAFFGQGTRLTVV.

This clonotype was counted at least ten times. The gene calls are TRBV7-6 and TRBJ2-3; D unresolved. Deletions cut 5 bases from V and 4 bases from J, with 19 bases between. Germline V lookup: CDR1 SGHVS, CDR2 FNYEAQ. The CDR3 covers 16 residues. CDR3 nucleotide sequence: TGTGCCAGCAGCCTAAAGGCCGTACCCGTCCCAGATACGCAGTATTTT. Encoded protein: CASSLKAVPVPDTQYF. The whole variable domain, filled in from reference TRBV7-6 and TRBJ2-3, reads GAGVSQSPRYKVTKRGQDVALRCDPISGHVSLYWYRQALGQGPEFLTYFNYEAQQDKSGLPNDRFSAERPEGSISTLTIQRTEQRDSAMYRCASSLKAVPVPDTQYFGPGTRLTVL.

This clonotype was counted at least ten times. V and J are TRBV4-3 and TRBJ1-5, with a possible D match to TRBD1 (5 bases). There are 15 residues in the CDR3. Looked up from germline, CDR1 is LGHNA and CDR2 is YSLEER. Trimming removed 1 base from V and 1 base from J, with 8 bases in between. The CDR3 sequence: CASSQGRQSNQPQHF. Written as DNA, the CDR3 is TGCGCCAGCAGCCAAGGCCGACAGAGCAATCAGCCCCAGCATTTT.

For this clonotype: This may be a read error, as it is one base from a much larger clone. This chain joins TRBV7-9 and TRBJ1-3, with D maybe TRBD1 (6 bases). The CDR3 has 15 residues. Germline lookup yields CDR1 SEHNR and CDR2 FQNEAQ (reference sequence). CDR3 sequence reads: CASSTQGFSRNTIYF. The CDR3 region has the DNA TGTGCCAGCAGTACACAGGGATTCTCTAGAAACACCATATATTTT.

This clonotype has more than one count but fewer than ten. V and J are TRBV5-1 and TRBJ2-7; 7 positions agree with TRBD1. The CDR3 has 14 residues. Germline V CDR1 and CDR2: SGHRS, YFSETQ. V dropped 4 bases and J dropped 3; count of bases not matched to a gene: 7. The CDR3 nucleotides are TGCGCCAGCAGCGTCCGGGACAGTCTCTACGAGCAGTACTTC. It encodes CASSVRDSLYEQYF.

In its sample, this clonotype was seen many times. This chain connects TRBV5-1 to TRBJ2-3; D is perhaps TRBD1 or TRBD2 (5 bases each). The CDR3 covers 19 residues. Germline V gene lookup returns CDR1 SGHRS and CDR2 YFSETQ. Trimming left V 3 bases short and J 0 bases short, with 23 bases between. The CDR3 sequence is CASSSPSWDGPTSTDTQYF. The CDR3 nucleotides read TGCGCCAGCAGCTCGCCATCCTGGGACGGGCCGACGAGCACAGATACGCAGTATTTT.

The chain recombines TRBV13 with TRBJ2-5, with unresolved D. The CDR3 extends over 12 amino acids. V dropped 6 bases and J dropped 4 bases, with 9 bases sitting between them. Germline V gene lookup returns CDR1 PRHDT and CDR2 FYEKMQ (reference sequence). The chain's CDR3 is CASSATPETQYF. CDR3 coding DNA: TGTGCCAGCAGTGCCACCCCAGAGACCCAGTACTTC.

The genes are TRBV6-5 and TRBJ2-7; 8 bases map to TRBD1. Per the germline V gene, CDR1 is MNHEY and CDR2 is SVGAGI. This CDR3 contains 16 residues. The J segment lost 6 bases and the V segment lost 0 bases, leaving 10 bases of the junction unmatched. The CDR3 spells CASSYSTPGQGGEQYF. In nucleotides, the CDR3 is TGTGCCAGCAGTTACTCGACCCCCGGACAGGGCGGCGAGCAGTACTTC.

The chain has TRBV19 and TRBJ1-5; unclear D gene. Germline V gene data show CDR1 as LNHDA and CDR2 as SQIVND (reference sequence). Trimming took 3 bases from V and 1 from J, leaving 10 bases between them. CDR3 length: 15 amino acids. The CDR3 DNA is TGTGCCAGTAGTATCCCGGCAGGAAGCAATCAGCCCCAGCATTTT. Its translation is CASSIPAGSNQPQHF.

This clonotype was seen ten or more times. V usage is TRBV30 and J usage is TRBJ2-3; D is tentatively TRBD1 or TRBD2 (5 bases each). This CDR3 spans 12 amino acids. Germline values: CDR1 GTSNPN, CDR2 SVGIG (reference sequence). V was clipped by 4 bases and J by 4 bases, with 9 bases between them. CDR3 sequence reads: CAWNVGADTQYF. In nucleotides, the CDR3 is TGTGCCTGGAACGTGGGGGCAGATACGCAGTATTTT.

V usage is TRBV12-3 or TRBV12-4 and J usage is TRBJ1-1; maybe TRBD1 (5 bases). The CDR3 runs to 16 residues. The germline V and J ends were trimmed by 8 bases and 3 bases, with 22 bases remaining between them. The CDR3 DNA follows: TGTGCCAGCTCCCCATCGCGGGGGTCGGGAGACACTGAAGCTTTCTTT. It yields the protein CASSPSRGSGDTEAFF.

This clonotype was recorded at least ten times. The rearrangement uses TRBV20-1 and TRBJ1-2; perhaps TRBD1 as D (5 bases). Between the trimmed V and J ends, which lost 4 bases and 2 bases, there was a span of 17 bases. The length of the CDR3 is 15 residues. CDR1 and CDR2 from the germline V gene are DFQATT and SNEGSKA (reference sequence). The CDR3 sequence is CSATPSGVANYGYTF. The CDR3 bases are TGCAGTGCTACCCCCTCGGGGGTTGCCAACTATGGCTACACCTTC.

This clonotype has more than one count but fewer than ten. The chain carries TRBV6-1 and TRBJ2-3; TRBD2 agrees at 11 bases. The CDR3 consists of 16 residues. The germline CDR1 and CDR2 sequences are MNHNS and SASEGT. J lost 0 bases, V lost 8 bases, and 7 bases had no gene match. The CDR3 here is CASRLGLAASTDTQYF. The CDR3 bases are TGTGCCAGCCGATTGGGACTAGCGGCTAGCACAGATACGCAGTATTTT.

The rearrangement uses TRBV12-3 or TRBV12-4 and TRBJ2-7; possibly TRBD1 for D (6 bases). This CDR3 spans 18 amino acids. V lost 5 bases to trimming and J lost 0 bases, with 23 bases between them. The CDR3 here is CASSPNRDTKPDSYEQYF. The DNA of the CDR3 is TGTGCCAGCAGTCCTAACCGGGACACAAAACCCGACTCCTACGAGCAGTACTTC.

The chain combines TRBV20-1 with TRBJ2-7; 11 nucleotides match TRBD2. This CDR3 region has 14 residues. Germline values: CDR1 DFQATT, CDR2 SNEGSKA (reference sequence). V shed 1 base, J shed 4 bases, and the junction held 3 bases outside the gene matches. DNA of the CDR3: TGCAGTGCTAGAGTACTAGCGGGAGATTACGAGCAGTACTTC. Its protein product is CSARVLAGDYEQYF.

The V gene is TRBV29-1, the J gene TRBJ2-7; D is unclear. CDR3 length: 14 amino acids. Between the trimmed V and J ends, which lost 5 bases and 2 bases, there was a span of 16 bases. Per germline, CDR1 SQVTM and CDR2 ANQGSEA. The CDR3 is CSVLHNLPTYEQYF. CDR3 DNA: TGCAGCGTTCTACACAACCTTCCTACCTACGAGCAGTACTTC.

This clonotype has just a few counts. The chain uses TRBV27 and TRBJ2-5; D gene uncertain. The CDR3 covers 15 residues. Germline V gene lookup returns CDR1 MNHEY and CDR2 SMNVEV (reference sequence). Trimming removed 5 bases at V and 5 bases at J, with 18 bases between. The CDR3 reads CASSPGPVEKETQYF. The CDR3 DNA is TGTGCCAGCAGTCCCGGCCCGGTGGAAAAGGAGACCCAGTACTTC.

Remarks on this clonotype: This may be a read error, as it is one base from a much larger clone. J is TRBJ1-5 and V is TRBV12-3 or TRBV12-4; D might be TRBD1 (6 bases). The CDR3 contains 14 residues. The CDR3 DNA reads TGTGCCAGCAGTTTAGAACAGGGCCATCAGTCCCAGCATTTT. It specifies CASSLEQGHQSQHF.

This sequence joins TRBV6-2 or TRBV6-3 and TRBJ2-7, with 8 bases aligning to TRBD2. The CDR3 totals 16 residues. Germline V gives CDR1 MNHEY, CDR2 SVGEGT. V lost 6 bases to trimming and J lost 7 bases; unmatched junction nucleotides: 17. The CDR3: CASSRSGTRNSVEQYF. The CDR3 region has the DNA TGTGCCAGCAGCCGCTCAGGGACTAGAAACTCGGTTGAGCAGTACTTC.

On this clonotype itself: A much larger clone lies a single base off, so this may be a read error. This chain links TRBV7-9 with TRBJ2-7; 10 bases align to TRBD1. Trimming cost V 2 bases and J 6 bases; bases outside gene matches: 7. Germline V gives CDR1 SEHNR, CDR2 FQNEAQ (reference sequence). CDR3 length: 15 amino acids. The CDR3 here is CASSLTGTGACEQYF. CDR3 in DNA: TGTGCCAGCAGCTTAACCGGGACAGGGGCCTGCGAGCAGTACTTC.

This clonotype was seen only a few times. The chain links TRBV12-3 or TRBV12-4 to TRBJ2-7, with 8 bases identical to TRBD1. With 3 bases clipped from V and 7 bases from J, the junction kept 14 bases outside the gene matches. The CDR3 runs to 16 residues. The CDR3 sequence: CASSFGGRQGLGEQYF. CDR3 bases: TGTGCCAGCAGTTTCGGGGGTCGACAGGGGCTGGGGGAGCAGTACTTC.

This clonotype showed up just a few times. The V and J genes are TRBV29-1 and TRBJ1-1; D gene unclear. Trimming pared 4 bases from V and 7 bases from J, leaving 10 bases between. The V gene's germline CDR1 is SQVTM and CDR2 ANQGSEA. The CDR3 runs 11 residues. The CDR3 here is CSVVGAGEAFF. The DNA of the CDR3 is TGCAGCGTTGTGGGCGCAGGTGAAGCTTTCTTT.

Details on this clonotype: A read error may be the cause here, since a much bigger clone is one base away. The gene calls are TRBV6-1 and TRBJ1-4; D gene ambiguous. Germline V CDR1 and CDR2: MNHNS, SASEGT. V dropped 5 bases and J dropped 8 bases, with 15 bases sitting between them. The CDR3 extends over 14 amino acids. CDR3 sequence reads: CASSPVVLGEKLFF. In DNA form, the CDR3 reads TGTGCCAGCAGTCCCGTCGTTTTGGGGGAAAAACTGTTTTTT.

A few counts support this clonotype. This CDR3 is CASSLSGGTGTYEQYF. The CDR3 DNA reads TGTGCCAGCAGTTTATCAGGGGGGACAGGGACTTACGAGCAGTACTTC. This sequence joins TRBV27 and TRBJ2-7, with 9 bases fitting TRBD1. The CDR3 spans 16 residues. The germline gives CDR1 MNHEY, CDR2 SMNVEV (reference sequence). V lost 0 bases to trimming and J lost 4 bases; unmatched junction nucleotides: 7.

As for this clonotype: It may be a read error: a sequence one base away is much more abundant. The CDR3 DNA reads TGCAGTGCTAGTTCCCTAGCGGGAGGGCCAGATACGCAGAATTTT. It codes for CSASSLAGGPDTQNF. V usage is TRBV20-1 and J usage is TRBJ2-3, with TRBD2 matching 12 bases. CDR1 DFQATT and CDR2 SNEGSKA come from the germline V gene (reference sequence). The CDR3 loop spans 15 amino acids.

This clonotype was detected a few times. This chain links TRBV28 with TRBJ1-2, with unresolved D. V gave up 9 bases and J gave up 5 bases, with 13 bases separating them. Germline CDR1 and CDR2: MDHEN and SYDVKM. The CDR3 has 12 amino acids. The CDR3 region is CASAASTYGYTF. CDR3 sequence (DNA): TGTGCCAGTGCAGCTTCTACTTATGGCTACACCTTC.

With regard to this clonotype: The conserved closing phenylalanine or tryptophan is absent in this CDR3, likely reflecting a read error. CDR3 protein: CASSQGQGDGYTL. The CDR3 bases are TGTGCCAGCAGCCAGGGACAGGGGGATGGCTACACCCTC. The chain joins TRBV3-1 to TRBJ1-2, with TRBD1 matching 11 bases. V dropped 3 bases and J dropped 6; count of bases not matched to a gene: 0. The CDR3 runs 13 residues. Germline V lookup: CDR1 LGHDT, CDR2 YNNKEL (reference sequence).

About this clonotype itself: A read error may be the cause here, since a much bigger clone is one base away. The CDR3 DNA is TGTACCAGCAGAGTGCCACGGGACAGGGGATATGGCTACACCTTC. Amino acids: CTSRVPRDRGYGYTF. The chain has TRBV6-1 and TRBJ1-2; TRBD1 matches 10 bases. There are 15 residues in the CDR3. The germline V gene has CDR1 MNHNS and CDR2 SASEGT.

This clonotype was recorded a few times. The rearrangement links TRBV9 to TRBJ2-7; 7 bases fit TRBD1. With 0 bases clipped from V and 5 bases from J, the junction kept 11 bases outside the gene matches. Germline V gene data show CDR1 as SGDLS and CDR2 as YYNGEE. CDR3 size: 16 residues. The CDR3 sequence is CASSVDRAGGYHEQYF. Here the CDR3 DNA reads TGTGCCAGCAGCGTAGATCGGGCAGGGGGTTACCACGAGCAGTACTTC.